These 25 T cell receptor beta chains were all obtained from the same sample, sequenced in a study of T cells after yellow fever vaccination. From the 5' RACE reads, TCRdb called clonotypes with MiXCR, one entry per CDR3 protein. The sample comprises more than 110,000 distinct CDR3 sequences, more than 6.5% of which are singletons, and approximately 0.59% rests with the top ten. Source: CD4+ T cells sorted from PBMCs, taken 10 days after the yellow fever booster vaccination. The receptors originated from a man aged 30-40 years who received the YFV17D yellow fever vaccine.

In this sample, this clonotype turned up a few times. This chain joins TRBV7-2 and TRBJ2-3; D not resolved. Trimming removed 7 bases from V and 1 base from J, with 12 bases in between. Germline lookup yields CDR1 SGHTA and CDR2 FQGNSA. The CDR3 totals 14 residues. The CDR3 DNA reads TGTGCCAGCACCGACCGGCGCGGCACAGATACGCAGTATTTT. It encodes CASTDRRGTDTQYF.

The J gene is TRBJ2-6, the V gene TRBV7-3; 13 positions match TRBD2. The junction had 11 bases not matched to a gene; V was cut back by 1 base and J by 2 bases. The CDR3 consists of 21 residues. Germline CDR1 is SGHTA and CDR2 is FQGTGA. CDR3 DNA: TGTGCCAGCAGCTTAATAACGAAAACTAGCGGGAGGGCTCCTGGGGCCAACGTCCTGACTTTC. Encoded protein: CASSLITKTSGRAPGANVLTF.

This clonotype was seen ten or more times. This chain connects TRBV5-1 to TRBJ2-1; either TRBD1 or TRBD2 may fit D (5 bases each). This CDR3 is built from 17 residues. V lost 0 bases and J 0 bases, leaving 13 bases between the germline ends. Germline V CDR1 and CDR2: SGHRS, YFSETQ. CDR3: CASSLGPGRSSYNEQFF. CDR3 bases: TGCGCCAGCAGCTTGGGTCCGGGACGGAGCTCCTACAATGAGCAGTTCTTC.

This clonotype was seen at least ten times. The gene calls are TRBV5-1 and TRBJ2-3, with D hard to call. The ends were cut back, 1 base at V and 3 bases at J, with 3 bases in the middle. The length of the CDR3 is 12 residues. Germline values: CDR1 SGHRS, CDR2 YFSETQ. In DNA form, the CDR3 reads TGCGCCAGCAGCTTGACGACAGATACGCAGTATTTT. This codes for CASSLTTDTQYF.

The chain carries TRBV4-2 and TRBJ2-1; 14 nucleotides line up with TRBD2. J gave up 3 bases and V 0 bases, and 10 bases lay outside the gene matches. The CDR3 is made up of 20 amino acids. Germline lookup yields CDR1 LGHNA and CDR2 YNFKEQ. The CDR3 spells CASSQDPRTSGRRYYNEQFF. CDR3 in DNA: TGTGCCAGCAGCCAAGATCCTCGGACTAGCGGGAGGCGGTACTACAATGAGCAGTTCTTC.

Many counts were recorded for this clonotype. This chain links TRBV4-3 with TRBJ2-1; D is uncertain. Germline assignment: CDR1 LGHNA and CDR2 YSLEER. V lost 0 bases and J lost 9, with 9 bases in between. This CDR3 is 13 amino acids long. For the CDR3, the DNA is TGCGCCAGCAGCCAAGACGCCTGGACTGAGCAGTTCTTC. Translating it yields CASSQDAWTEQFF.

About this clonotype itself: A much larger clone is a single base away; this may be a read error. This chain joins TRBV12-3 or TRBV12-4 and TRBJ2-1; 7 positions match TRBD2. The CDR3 is 15 amino acids. The CDR3 coding sequence is TGTACCAGCACTCAGTCGGGGGGCTCCTACAATGAGCAGTTCTTC. Translating gives CTSTQSGGSYNEQFF.

This clonotype was detected many times. The V gene is TRBV3-1, the J gene TRBJ2-2, with 8 nucleotides matching TRBD2. V gave up 4 bases and J gave up 7 bases; unmatched junction bases: 17. CDR1 is LGHDT and CDR2 is YNNKEL in the germline V gene (reference sequence). CDR3 size: 18 residues. In nucleotides, the CDR3 is TGTGCCAGCAGCCCTTCCCGGTGGGCTAGCGGGCCGGGCGGGGAGCTGTTTTTT. It yields the protein CASSPSRWASGPGGELFF.

The sample holds many counts of this clonotype. The rearrangement uses TRBV6-5 and TRBJ1-2, with TRBD1 identical over 11 bases. The CDR3 covers 17 residues. CDR1 MNHEY and CDR2 SVGAGI come from the germline V gene. After removal of 7 bases from V and 3 bases from J, the junction contained 13 bases not matched to a gene. DNA of the CDR3: TGTGCCAGCAAACTCATGGACAGGGGGCGCCCCCACTATGGCTACACCTTC. Amino acid sequence: CASKLMDRGRPHYGYTF.

This clonotype was seen many times. This chain links TRBV7-8 with TRBJ2-7; 13 bases fit TRBD2. CDR1 and CDR2 (germline): SGHVS, FQNEAQ. Unmatched junction bases numbered 4, after V lost 4 bases and J lost 4 bases. The CDR3 has 15 amino acids. Here the CDR3 reads CASSWTSGSPYEQYF. Here the CDR3 DNA reads TGTGCCAGCAGCTGGACTAGCGGGAGCCCGTACGAGCAGTACTTC.

This clonotype was counted many times. This chain uses TRBV6-5 with TRBJ2-7, with D possibly TRBD1 on 6 matching bases. Germline CDR1 and CDR2: MNHEY and SVGAGI. V shed 5 bases and J shed 8 bases, with 10 bases lying between them. This CDR3 is built from 11 residues. The CDR3 region is CASSTGYKQYF. The CDR3 coding sequence is TGTGCCAGCAGTACAGGGTACAAGCAGTACTTC.

This clonotype has a count of ten or more. In nucleotides, the CDR3 is TGTGCCAGCAGCCAAGTTCGTGGGGATGGCTACACCTTC. Translation gives CASSQVRGDGYTF. The chain has TRBV14 and TRBJ1-2; unclear D gene. Trimming left V 1 base short and J 6 bases short, with 9 bases between. CDR1 is SGHDN, CDR2 FVKESK, per germline. CDR3 length: 13 amino acids.

This clonotype was observed many times. This chain links TRBV7-3 with TRBJ2-7; D possibly corresponds to TRBD2 (5 bases). V lost 5 bases and J 0 bases, leaving 14 bases between the germline ends. This CDR3 is 15 amino acids long. Looked up from germline, CDR1 is SGHTA and CDR2 is FQGTGA. The CDR3 loop is CASSQAGKSSYEQYF. The CDR3 bases are TGTGCCAGCAGCCAGGCCGGGAAGAGCTCCTACGAGCAGTACTTC.

This clonotype has only a few counts. The gene calls are TRBV19 and TRBJ2-7; D might be TRBD1 or TRBD2, each matching 5 bases. The CDR3 extends over 12 amino acids. Germline-derived CDR1 and CDR2 are LNHDA and SQIVND (reference sequence). The V and J ends lost 5 bases and 6 bases respectively, with 11 bases between them. This CDR3 is CASSAPGTEQYF. The CDR3 coding sequence is TGTGCCAGTAGTGCCCCCGGGACCGAGCAGTACTTC.

This clonotype was recorded many times. This chain connects TRBV18 to TRBJ2-5; the match to TRBD2 covers 10 bases. This CDR3 comprises 17 residues. With 2 bases clipped from V and 1 base from J, the junction kept 7 bases outside the gene matches. Germline V CDR1 and CDR2: KGHSH, LQKENI. The CDR3 DNA reads as TGTGCCAGCTCACCATCCCTAGCGGGAGACCTCCAAGAGACCCAGTACTTC. Its protein product is CASSPSLAGDLQETQYF.

This clonotype was found many times. This chain connects TRBV15 to TRBJ2-5; D is undetermined. Germline loops: CDR1 LNHNV, CDR2 YYDKDF (reference sequence). The ends were cut back, 0 bases at V and 1 base at J, with 9 bases in the middle. CDR3 size: 15 residues. CDR3 nucleotide sequence: TGTGCCACCAGCAGAGATCCTTCCGGCCAAGAGACCCAGTACTTC. This codes for CATSRDPSGQETQYF. Variable domain in full (rest from reference TRBV15 and TRBJ2-5): DAMVIQNPRYQVTQFGKPVTLSCSQTLNHNVMYWYQQKSSQAPKLLFHYYDKDFNNEADTPDNFQSRRPNTSFCFLDIRSPGLGDTAMYLCATSRDPSGQETQYFGPGTRLLVL.

This clonotype was recorded many times. The V call is TRBV5-1, the J call TRBJ2-7; TRBD2 might be the D (6 bases). Germline V gives CDR1 SGHRS, CDR2 YFSETQ. V gave up 0 bases and J gave up 8 bases, with 18 bases separating them. The CDR3 has 15 residues. CDR3 DNA sequence: TGCGCCAGCAGCTTGGATTATGGGCTTGGCGGGAAGCAGTACTTC. Its translation: CASSLDYGLGGKQYF. Variable domain in full (rest from reference TRBV5-1 and TRBJ2-7): KAGVTQTPRYLIKTRGQQVTLSCSPISGHRSVSWYQQTPGQGLQFLFEYFSETQRNKGNFPGRFSGRQFSNSRSEMNVSTLELGDSALYLCASSLDYGLGGKQYFGPGTRLTVT.

CDR3 bases: TGTGCCAGCAGCTCGCCGGGACATCCCTACGAGCAGTACTTC. Protein: CASSSPGHPYEQYF. This rearrangement joins TRBV7-2 to TRBJ2-7; D may be TRBD1 (6 bases). This CDR3 contains 14 residues. Germline CDR1 and CDR2: SGHTA and FQGNSA. Trimming took 4 bases from V and 2 from J, leaving 12 bases between them.

In this sample, this clonotype turned up many times. The rearrangement links TRBV3-1 to TRBJ2-5; the D is unclear. Per germline, CDR1 LGHDT and CDR2 YNNKEL (reference sequence). CDR3 size: 14 residues. Between the trimmed V and J ends, which lost 1 base and 2 bases, there was a span of 8 bases. The CDR3 loop reads CASSQGFPQETQYF. For the CDR3, the DNA is TGTGCCAGCAGCCAAGGGTTCCCTCAAGAGACCCAGTACTTC.

This clonotype has ten or more counts. This chain uses TRBV12-3 or TRBV12-4 with TRBJ1-6; D is ambiguous. Trimming left V 3 bases short and J 7 bases short, with 7 bases between. The CDR3 covers 13 residues. The CDR3 sequence: CASSFYRNSPLHF. The CDR3 bases are TGTGCCAGCAGTTTTTACCGGAATTCACCCCTCCACTTT.

This clonotype has ten or more counts. The gene calls are TRBV20-1 and TRBJ2-3; 14 positions match TRBD2. The CDR3 has 15 amino acids. J lost 5 bases, V lost 6 bases, and 7 bases had no gene match. The germline CDR1 and CDR2 sequences are DFQATT and SNEGSKA (reference sequence). The CDR3 reads CSALRTSGRQDTQYF. The CDR3 DNA follows: TGCAGTGCCCTAAGGACTAGCGGGAGGCAAGATACGCAGTATTTT.

This clonotype was detected only a few times. The chain recombines TRBV20-1 with TRBJ2-5; 7 positions match TRBD2. The V segment lost 3 bases and the J segment 5 bases; nucleotides outside the gene matches: 9. From germline, CDR1 is DFQATT and CDR2 SNEGSKA (reference sequence). This CDR3 comprises 14 residues. CDR3 nucleotides: TGCAGTGCTAGTGGTGGGAGGGCCAGGGAGACCCAGTACTTC. Amino acids: CSASGGRARETQYF.

This clonotype was observed a few times. The gene calls are TRBV12-3 or TRBV12-4 and TRBJ2-7, with D possibly matching TRBD1 (5 bases). CDR3 length equals 15 residues. V was cut by 3 bases and J by 4 bases, with 16 bases left in between. The CDR3 DNA sequence: TGTGCCAGCAGTTTCGGCAGGGCAGGGTATTACGAGCAGTACTTC. Protein: CASSFGRAGYYEQYF.

This clonotype showed up many times. V usage is TRBV7-2 and J usage is TRBJ2-7, with TRBD1 identical over 8 bases. The CDR3 has 16 amino acids. The V segment lost 1 base and the J segment 4 bases; nucleotides outside the gene matches: 9. The germline V gene has CDR1 SGHTA and CDR2 FQGNSA. The CDR3 region is CASSLVGDRRGYEQYF. The DNA of the CDR3 is TGTGCCAGCAGCTTAGTCGGGGACAGGAGGGGTTACGAGCAGTACTTC.

This clonotype was recorded at least ten times. The gene calls are TRBV7-9 and TRBJ2-1; 13 bases are a match to TRBD2. In germline, CDR1 is SEHNR, CDR2 FQNEAQ (reference sequence). V lost 5 bases and J lost 7; bases outside the gene matches: 8. This CDR3 has 16 amino acids. The CDR3 DNA sequence: TGTGCCAGCAGCCCCTGGACTAGCGGGAGAAATAATGAGCAGTTCTTC. This gives the protein CASSPWTSGRNNEQFF.